This record looks at one T cell receptor (beta chain) sequence and its context. Its target is unknown. Its ends do not fully match the called genes, so a read error is possible. The sample comes from a study of blood T cells in healthy people across ages. Study conclusions and caveats: Per-million-T-cell TCR beta diversity fell roughly linearly with age.

For the second PCR, which ran for about 6 to 11 cycles, a sample-barcoded 5' primer and a J-beta primer mix were used. Each CDR3 protein gets one entry after TCRdb re-called the 5' RACE reads with MiXCR. The sample lists around 1,500,000 distinct CDR3 sequences; about 30% were seen once. This CDR3 is built from 15 residues. Germline V gene data show CDR1 as KGHDR and CDR2 as SFDVKD. Total RNA, at least 6 micrograms per sample, was extracted from PBMCs. This receptor was identified in a woman younger than 45 in good health. Material: blood. This chain uses TRBV24-1 with TRBJ2-1; 12 nucleotides align to TRBD2. For the CDR3, the DNA is TGTGCCACCACCACCGGACTAGCGGGGAACAATGGGCAGTTCTTC. Its protein is CATTTGLAGNNGQFF.